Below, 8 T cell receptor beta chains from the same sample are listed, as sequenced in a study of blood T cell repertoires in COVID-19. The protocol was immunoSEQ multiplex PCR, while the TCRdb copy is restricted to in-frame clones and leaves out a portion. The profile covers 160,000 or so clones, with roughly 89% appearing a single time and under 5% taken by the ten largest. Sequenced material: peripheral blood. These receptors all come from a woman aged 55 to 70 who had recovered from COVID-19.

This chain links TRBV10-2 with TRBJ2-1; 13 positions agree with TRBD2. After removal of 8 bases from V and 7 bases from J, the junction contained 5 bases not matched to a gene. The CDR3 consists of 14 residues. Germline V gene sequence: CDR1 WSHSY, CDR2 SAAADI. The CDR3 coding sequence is TGCGCCAGCCAAACTAGCGGGGGGGCGAATGAGCAGTTCTTC. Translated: CASQTSGGANEQFF.

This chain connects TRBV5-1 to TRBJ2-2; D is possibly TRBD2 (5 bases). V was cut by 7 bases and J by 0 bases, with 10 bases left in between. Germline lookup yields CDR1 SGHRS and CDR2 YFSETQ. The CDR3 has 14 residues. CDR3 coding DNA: TGCGCCAGCGCGAGGGAAGCGAACACCGGGGAGCTGTTTTTT. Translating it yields CASAREANTGELFF.

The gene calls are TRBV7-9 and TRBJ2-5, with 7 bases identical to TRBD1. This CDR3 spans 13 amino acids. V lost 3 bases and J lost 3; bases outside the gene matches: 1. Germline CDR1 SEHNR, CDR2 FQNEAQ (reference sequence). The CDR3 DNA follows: TGTGCCAGCAGCTTCACAGGGGAAGAGACCCAGTACTTC. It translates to CASSFTGEETQYF.

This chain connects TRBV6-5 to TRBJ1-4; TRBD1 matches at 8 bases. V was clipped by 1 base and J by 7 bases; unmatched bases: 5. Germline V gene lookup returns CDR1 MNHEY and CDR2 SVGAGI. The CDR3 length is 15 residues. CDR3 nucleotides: TGTGCCAGCAGTTACTACCAGGGGGCGAGTGAAAAACTGTTTTTT. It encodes CASSYYQGASEKLFF.

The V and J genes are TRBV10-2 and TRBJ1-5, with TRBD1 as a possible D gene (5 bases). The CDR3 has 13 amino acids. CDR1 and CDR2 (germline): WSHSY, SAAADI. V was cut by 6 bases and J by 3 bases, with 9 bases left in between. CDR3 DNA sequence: TGCGCCAGCAGCGGACAAGTCAATCAGCCCCAGCATTTT. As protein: CASSGQVNQPQHF.

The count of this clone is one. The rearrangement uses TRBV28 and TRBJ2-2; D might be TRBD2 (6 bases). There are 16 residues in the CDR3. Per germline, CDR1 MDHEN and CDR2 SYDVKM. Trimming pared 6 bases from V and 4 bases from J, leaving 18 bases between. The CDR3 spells CASSTGGSFGTGELFF. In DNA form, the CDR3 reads TGTGCCAGCAGCACCGGGGGATCTTTTGGCACCGGGGAGCTGTTTTTT.

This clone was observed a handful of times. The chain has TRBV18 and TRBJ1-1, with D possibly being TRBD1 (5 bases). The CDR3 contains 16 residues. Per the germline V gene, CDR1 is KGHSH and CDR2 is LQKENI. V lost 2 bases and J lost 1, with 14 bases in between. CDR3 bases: TGTGCCAGCTCACCAGCCAATCCAGGGCAGAACACTGAAGCTTTCTTT. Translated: CASSPANPGQNTEAFF.

CDR3 protein: CASMGDKNTEAFF. In DNA form, the CDR3 reads TGTGCCAGCATGGGGGACAAGAACACTGAAGCTTTCTTT. The rearrangement uses TRBV2 and TRBJ1-1; the D gene is possibly TRBD1 (6 bases). This CDR3 is 13 amino acids long. Germline CDR1 reads SNHLY; CDR2 reads FYNNEI. The ends were cut back, 7 bases at V and 1 base at J, with 10 bases in the middle.